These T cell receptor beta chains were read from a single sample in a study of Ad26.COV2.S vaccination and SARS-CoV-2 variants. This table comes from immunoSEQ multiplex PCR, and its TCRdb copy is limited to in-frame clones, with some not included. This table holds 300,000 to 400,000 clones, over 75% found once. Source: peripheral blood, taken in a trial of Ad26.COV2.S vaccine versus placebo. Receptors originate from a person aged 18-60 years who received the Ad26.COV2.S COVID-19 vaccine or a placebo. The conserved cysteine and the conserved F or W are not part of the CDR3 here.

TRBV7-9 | ASSSVRGFANTGELF
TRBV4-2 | ASRATDTQY
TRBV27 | ASRLISGGATETQY
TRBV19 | ASTIASGAVYEQY
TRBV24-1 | ATSEADQETQY
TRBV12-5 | AIRQFRDRGYEQY
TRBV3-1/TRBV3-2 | ASSQGPAANYGYT
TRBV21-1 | ASSSRAIPPDTQY
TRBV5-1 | ASSSSPPSYEQY
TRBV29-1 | SVKLAGGRTGELF
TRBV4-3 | ASSLLRDIAEKLF
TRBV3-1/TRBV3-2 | ASSRDWNTGELF
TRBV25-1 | ASSGGPISIYEQY
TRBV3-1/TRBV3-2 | ASSQYGVLAYEQY
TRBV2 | ASRGGRNEKLF
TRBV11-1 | ASSLVGGDQETQY
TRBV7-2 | ASSLTSGGIYEQY
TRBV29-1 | SVEGQSGPLEAF
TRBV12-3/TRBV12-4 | ASSSSTGHEQY
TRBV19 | ASSPTSGGPRQGNEQY
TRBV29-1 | STLADGYNEQF
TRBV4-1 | ASSQSPTGLSNQPQH
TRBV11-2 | ASSSYSNQPQH
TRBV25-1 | ASSEGTGGRDRDEQY
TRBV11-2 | ASSLDRGVSYEQY
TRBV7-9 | ASSLSVSRGARRNYGYT
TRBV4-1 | ASSRGLAGDGGTQY
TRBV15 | ATSRSRQSEAF
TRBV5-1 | ASSSQGATNEKLF
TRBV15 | ATSRSQGYSNQPQH
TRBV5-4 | ASSPGGTGISNYGYT
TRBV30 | AWTPGLSNTEAF
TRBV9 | ASSVGQGVEKLF
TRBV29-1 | SAGGQGLAKNIQY
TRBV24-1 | ATSATGNTGELF
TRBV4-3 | ASSQARGYTEAF
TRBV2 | ASSSEFKAF
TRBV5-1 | ASSPGTGTPNTEAF
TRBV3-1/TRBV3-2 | ASSHKPGQGARGNTIY
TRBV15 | ATSRDLGSSSYEQY
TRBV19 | AIQGTMNTEAF
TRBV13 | ASSFLRRGLTSDTQY
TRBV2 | ASTPRANREKGVRQPQH
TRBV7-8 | ASSPLVGGGNTEAF